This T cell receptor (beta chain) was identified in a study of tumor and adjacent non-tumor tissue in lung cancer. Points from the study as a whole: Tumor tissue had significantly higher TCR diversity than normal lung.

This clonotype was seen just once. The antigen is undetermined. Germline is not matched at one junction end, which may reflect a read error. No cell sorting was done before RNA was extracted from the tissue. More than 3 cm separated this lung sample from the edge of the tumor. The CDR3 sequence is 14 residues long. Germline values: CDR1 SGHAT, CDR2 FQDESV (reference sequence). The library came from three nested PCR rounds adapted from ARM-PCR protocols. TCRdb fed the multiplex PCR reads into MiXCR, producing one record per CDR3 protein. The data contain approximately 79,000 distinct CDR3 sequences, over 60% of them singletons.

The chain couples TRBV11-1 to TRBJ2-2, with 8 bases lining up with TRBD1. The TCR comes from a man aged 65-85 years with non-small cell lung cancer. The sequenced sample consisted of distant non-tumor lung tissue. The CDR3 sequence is CASSTRGQTGQLFF. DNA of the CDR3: TGTGCCAGCAGCACCAGGGGGCAAACCGGGCAGCTGTTTTTT. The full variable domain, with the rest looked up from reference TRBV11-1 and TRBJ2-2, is EAEVAQSPRYKITEKSQAVAFWCDPISGHATLYWYRQILGQGPELLVQFQDESVVDDSQLPKDRFSAERLKGVDSTLKIQPAELGDSAMYLCASSTRGQTGQLFFGEGSRLTVL.